This T cell receptor beta chain was documented in a study of T cell changes during pregnancy in multiple sclerosis. The length of the CDR3 is 14 residues. Germline assignment: CDR1 SEHNR and CDR2 FQNEAQ (reference sequence). V shed 6 bases and J shed 6 bases, with 14 bases lying between them. Repertoires were generated with immunoSEQ multiplex PCR, while TCRdb's copy carries only in-frame clones and drops some. This table holds 55,000 to 65,000 clones, under 95% found once. The material was peripheral blood, obtained in the first trimester of pregnancy. The chain uses TRBV7-9 and TRBJ2-2, with D possibly TRBD1 on 5 matching bases. The clonotype originates from a female donor in good health, enrolled as a control in a pregnancy study. The CDR3 protein is CASSYSDTSGELFF. The CDR3 region has the DNA TGTGCCAGCAGTTATTCGGACACGTCCGGGGAGCTGTTTTTT.